The rows below give T cell receptor beta chains drawn from one sample of a study of T cells expressing NK-cell markers. From its re-call of the 5' RACE reads, TCRdb lists each CDR3 protein once, without DNA. The sample yields 550,000 to 600,000 distinct CDR3 sequences, of which the top ten take up roughly 3.6%. Sequenced material: blood T cells: a sorted CD56 or NKG2C T cell subset, CD4+ or CD8+ T cells, or bulk PBMC T cells (not recorded which). Receptors were obtained from a man aged 18 to 30 in good health. CDR3s include the opening cysteine and the closing phenylalanine or tryptophan.

CDR3aa	len	j_gene	v_gene
CASSPGGANTGELFF	15	TRBJ2-2	TRBV4-2
CASSPDREGSEAFF	14	TRBJ1-1	TRBV6-1
CASSEPKAGGETQYF	15	TRBJ2-5	TRBV25-1
CSARGDSSNYGYTF	14	TRBJ1-2	TRBV20-1
CASSLPGTSNWQFF	14	TRBJ2-1	TRBV5-5
CASSLAGGTSGHETQYF	17	TRBJ2-5	TRBV7-7
CASKLAGGTDTQYF	14	TRBJ2-3	TRBV14
CASSRVGGYNEQFF	14	TRBJ2-1	TRBV28
CASSPPRIGGETQYF	15	TRBJ2-5	TRBV5-1
CASSFWGRSETQYF	14	TRBJ2-5	TRBV12-3/TRBV12-4
CASSRGLAIETQYF	14	TRBJ2-5	TRBV7-8
CASSLRLAGGGYNEQFF	17	TRBJ2-1	TRBV5-1
CATRRTGLFGTDTQYF	16	TRBJ2-3	TRBV15
CSASTRVGVQFF	12	TRBJ2-1	TRBV20-1
CASSLLAGVNTGELFF	16	TRBJ2-2	TRBV5-1
CASSLGRGAASYEQYF	16	TRBJ2-7	TRBV7-9
CASSQEDGLAGGPGTDTQYF	20	TRBJ2-3	TRBV4-1
CSARGQGSYNEQFF	14	TRBJ2-1	TRBV20-1
CASSLEGRISGANVLTF	17	TRBJ2-6	TRBV28
CASSYSGLRPNEQFF	15	TRBJ2-1	TRBV6-5
CASSLDGLAGVNEQFF	16	TRBJ2-1	TRBV5-1
CSVLGVRNYGYTF	13	TRBJ1-2	TRBV29-1
CAWSYSPGDEQFF	13	TRBJ2-1	TRBV30
CASSVALSGTDNEQFF	16	TRBJ2-1	TRBV9
CASRATSGRTPDTQYF	16	TRBJ2-3	TRBV14
CAVSGTNEQFF	11	TRBJ2-1	TRBV30
CASSQEARIANTGELFF	17	TRBJ2-2	TRBV3-1
CASSPSPIQGEAFF	14	TRBJ1-1	TRBV7-2
CASSLAVNSNQPQHF	15	TRBJ1-5	TRBV5-5
CASTPSWGRETQYF	14	TRBJ2-5	TRBV28
CSANSGMGDNEQFF	14	TRBJ2-1	TRBV20-1
CASSQDPPGTGKRTYGYTF	19	TRBJ1-2	TRBV4-2
CATSRGGLDRDRGYEQYF	18	TRBJ2-7	TRBV15
CASSLGSGRTNNEQFF	16	TRBJ2-1	TRBV11-2
CASSSLGADSPLHF	14	TRBJ1-6	TRBV7-9
CASTFNSGPIYEQFF	15	TRBJ2-1	TRBV10-2
CASSYPGRASQPQHF	15	TRBJ1-5	TRBV5-1
CASSYQRNRYNEQFF	15	TRBJ2-1	TRBV6-5
CASSWSRAGRNSYEQYF	17	TRBJ2-7	TRBV28
CASSPSGGPGEKLFF	15	TRBJ1-4	TRBV12-3/TRBV12-4
CASSQEGQQYF	11	TRBJ2-7	TRBV7-2
CASSVDRGSHGNIQYF	16	TRBJ2-4	TRBV9
CATQTRDRGSDTEAFF	16	TRBJ1-1	TRBV19
CASSKTGLAGVPDTQYF	17	TRBJ2-3	TRBV25-1
CASSSTSSSPNEQFF	15	TRBJ2-1	TRBV7-8
CASSLDTRSGTGYTDTQYF	19	TRBJ2-3	TRBV5-1
CASSLQGLAKNIQYF	15	TRBJ2-4	TRBV28
CASSLGGDEFF	11	TRBJ2-1	TRBV12-3/TRBV12-4
CASTSSGRSTYEQYF	15	TRBJ2-7	TRBV5-1
CASSLARPYNEQFF	14	TRBJ2-1	TRBV11-3
CSVDYRSDEQFF	12	TRBJ2-1	TRBV29-1
CASSGGTVGTGELFF	15	TRBJ2-2	TRBV2
CASSPEGTTGANVLTF	16	TRBJ2-6	TRBV5-1